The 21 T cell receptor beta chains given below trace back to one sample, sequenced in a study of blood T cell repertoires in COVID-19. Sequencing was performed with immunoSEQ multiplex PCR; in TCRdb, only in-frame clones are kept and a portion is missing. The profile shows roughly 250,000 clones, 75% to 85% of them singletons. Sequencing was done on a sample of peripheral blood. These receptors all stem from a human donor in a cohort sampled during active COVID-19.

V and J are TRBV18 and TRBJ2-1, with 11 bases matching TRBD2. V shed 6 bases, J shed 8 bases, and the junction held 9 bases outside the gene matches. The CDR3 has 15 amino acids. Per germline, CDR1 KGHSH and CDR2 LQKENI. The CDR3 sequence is CASSPGLAAHDEQFF. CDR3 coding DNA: TGTGCCAGCTCCCCGGGACTAGCGGCCCACGATGAGCAGTTCTTC.

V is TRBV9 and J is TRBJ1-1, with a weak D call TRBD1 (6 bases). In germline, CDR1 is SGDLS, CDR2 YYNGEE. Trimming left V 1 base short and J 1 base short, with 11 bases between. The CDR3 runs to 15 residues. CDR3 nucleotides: TGTGCCAGCAGCGTAATGGGGGCTCCGAACACTGAAGCTTTCTTT. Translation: CASSVMGAPNTEAFF.

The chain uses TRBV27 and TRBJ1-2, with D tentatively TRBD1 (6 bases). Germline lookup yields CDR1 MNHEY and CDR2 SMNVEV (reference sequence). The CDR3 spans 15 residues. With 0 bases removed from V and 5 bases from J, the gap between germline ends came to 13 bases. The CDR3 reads CASSLSGAPIYGYTF. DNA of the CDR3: TGTGCCAGCAGTTTATCGGGGGCCCCTATTTATGGCTACACCTTC.

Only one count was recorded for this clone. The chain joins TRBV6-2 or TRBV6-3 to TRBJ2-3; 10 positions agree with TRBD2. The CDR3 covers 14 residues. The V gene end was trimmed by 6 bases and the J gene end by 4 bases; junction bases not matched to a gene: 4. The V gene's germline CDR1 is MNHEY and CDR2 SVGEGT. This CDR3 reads CASSPGTSADTQYF. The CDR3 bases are TGTGCCAGCAGCCCTGGGACTAGCGCAGATACGCAGTATTTT.

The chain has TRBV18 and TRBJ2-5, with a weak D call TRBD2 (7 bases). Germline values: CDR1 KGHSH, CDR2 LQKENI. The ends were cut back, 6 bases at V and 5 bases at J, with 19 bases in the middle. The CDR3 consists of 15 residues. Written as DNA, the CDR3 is TGTGCCAGCTCTCTCGGGGGGCCGGTAGCCGAGACCCAGTACTTC. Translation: CASSLGGPVAETQYF. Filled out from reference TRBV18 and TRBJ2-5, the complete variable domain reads NAGVMQNPRHLVRRRGQEARLRCSPMKGHSHVYWYRQLPEEGLKFMVYLQKENIIDESGMPKERFSAEFPKEGPSILRIQQVVRGDSAAYFCASSLGGPVAETQYFGPGTRLLVL.

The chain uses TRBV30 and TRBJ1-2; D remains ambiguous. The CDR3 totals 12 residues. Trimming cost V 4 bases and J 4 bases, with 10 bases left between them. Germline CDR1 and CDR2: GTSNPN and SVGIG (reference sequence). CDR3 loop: CAWIGDFYGYTF. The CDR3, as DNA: TGTGCCTGGATCGGAGACTTCTATGGCTACACCTTC.

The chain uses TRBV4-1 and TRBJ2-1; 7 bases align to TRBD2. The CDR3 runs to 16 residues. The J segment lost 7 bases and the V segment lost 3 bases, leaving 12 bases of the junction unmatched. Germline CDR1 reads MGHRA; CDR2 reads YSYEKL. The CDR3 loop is CASSQAAVREWNEQFF. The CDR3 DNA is TGCGCCAGCAGCCAGGCAGCCGTGCGGGAGTGGAATGAGCAGTTCTTC.

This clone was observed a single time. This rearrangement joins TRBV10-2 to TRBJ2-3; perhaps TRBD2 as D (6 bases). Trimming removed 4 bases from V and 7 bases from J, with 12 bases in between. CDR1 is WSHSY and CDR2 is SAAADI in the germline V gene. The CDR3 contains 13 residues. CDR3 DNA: TGCGCCAGCAGTGGAGGAGGGGCGAATACGCAGTATTTT. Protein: CASSGGGANTQYF.

CDR3 loop: CASSPGTGGTGELFF. CDR3 in DNA: TGTGCCAGCAGCCCAGGGACAGGTGGGACCGGGGAGCTGTTTTTT. The chain has TRBV6-4 and TRBJ2-2; 8 bases map to TRBD1. CDR3 length: 15 residues. CDR1 MRHNA and CDR2 SNTAGT come from the germline V gene. J lost 5 bases, V lost 6 bases, and 8 bases had no gene match.

In DNA, the CDR3 is TGTGCCAGCAGCTTGGATACAGGGGGCATTCAGTACTTC. It is translated as CASSLDTGGIQYF. V and J are TRBV5-8 and TRBJ2-4, with TRBD1 matching 8 bases. The CDR3 covers 13 residues. Trimming took 0 bases from V and 9 from J; bases not matched to a gene: 2. The germline V gene encodes CDR1 SGHTS and CDR2 YDEGEE.

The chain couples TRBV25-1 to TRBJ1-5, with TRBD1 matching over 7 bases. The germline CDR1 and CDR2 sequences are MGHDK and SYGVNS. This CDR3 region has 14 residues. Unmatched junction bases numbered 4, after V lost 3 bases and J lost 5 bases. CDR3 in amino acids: CASSETGRDQPQHF. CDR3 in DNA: TGTGCCAGCAGTGAGACAGGGAGAGATCAGCCCCAGCATTTT.

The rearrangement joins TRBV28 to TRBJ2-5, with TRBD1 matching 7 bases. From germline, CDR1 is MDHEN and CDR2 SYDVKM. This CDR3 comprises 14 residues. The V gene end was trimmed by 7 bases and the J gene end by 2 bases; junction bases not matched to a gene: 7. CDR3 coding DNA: TGTGCCAGCACAATATCACAGGGGCAAGAGACCCAGTACTTC. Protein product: CASTISQGQETQYF. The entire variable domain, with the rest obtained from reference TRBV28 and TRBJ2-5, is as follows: DVKVTQSSRYLVKRTGEKVFLECVQDMDHENMFWYRQDPGLGLRLIYFSYDVKMKEKGDIPEGYSVSREKKERFSLILESASTNQTSMYLCASTISQGQETQYFGPGTRLLVL.

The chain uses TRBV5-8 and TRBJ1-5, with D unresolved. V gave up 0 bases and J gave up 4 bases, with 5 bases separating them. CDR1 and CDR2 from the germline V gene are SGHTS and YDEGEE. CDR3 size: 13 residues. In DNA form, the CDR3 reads TGTGCCAGCAGCTTGGGGCAGAATCAGCCCCAGCATTTT. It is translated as CASSLGQNQPQHF.

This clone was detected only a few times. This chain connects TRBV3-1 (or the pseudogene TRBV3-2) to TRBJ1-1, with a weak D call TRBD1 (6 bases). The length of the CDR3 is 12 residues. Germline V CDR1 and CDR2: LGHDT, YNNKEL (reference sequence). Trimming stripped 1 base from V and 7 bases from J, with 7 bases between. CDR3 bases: TGTGCCAGCAGCCAAGCGGACAGTGAAGCTTTCTTT. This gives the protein CASSQADSEAFF.

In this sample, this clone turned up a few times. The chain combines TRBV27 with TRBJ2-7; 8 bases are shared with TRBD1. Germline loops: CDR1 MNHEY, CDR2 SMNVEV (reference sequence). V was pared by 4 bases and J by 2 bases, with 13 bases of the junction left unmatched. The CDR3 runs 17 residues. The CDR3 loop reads CASSSTTTGEPTYEQYF. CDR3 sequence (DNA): TGTGCCAGCAGTTCAACAACGACAGGGGAGCCCACCTACGAGCAGTACTTC.

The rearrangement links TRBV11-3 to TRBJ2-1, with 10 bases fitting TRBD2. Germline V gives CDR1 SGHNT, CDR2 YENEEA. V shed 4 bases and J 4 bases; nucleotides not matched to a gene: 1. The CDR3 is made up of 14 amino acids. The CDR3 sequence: CASSSSGRYNEQFF. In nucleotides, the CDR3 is TGTGCCAGCAGCTCTAGCGGGAGATACAATGAGCAGTTCTTC. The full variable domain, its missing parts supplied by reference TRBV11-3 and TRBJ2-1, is EAGVVQSPRYKIIEKKQPVAFWCNPISGHNTLYWYLQNLGQGPELLIRYENEEAVDDSQLPKDRFSAERLKGVDSTLKIQPAELGDSAVYLCASSSSGRYNEQFFGPGTRLTVL.

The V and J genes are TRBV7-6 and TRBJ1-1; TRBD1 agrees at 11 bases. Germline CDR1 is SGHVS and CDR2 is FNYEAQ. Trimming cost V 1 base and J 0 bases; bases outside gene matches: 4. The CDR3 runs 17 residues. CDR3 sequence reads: CASSLVGTGGMNTEAFF. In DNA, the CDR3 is TGTGCCAGCAGCTTAGTTGGGACAGGGGGAATGAACACTGAAGCTTTCTTT.

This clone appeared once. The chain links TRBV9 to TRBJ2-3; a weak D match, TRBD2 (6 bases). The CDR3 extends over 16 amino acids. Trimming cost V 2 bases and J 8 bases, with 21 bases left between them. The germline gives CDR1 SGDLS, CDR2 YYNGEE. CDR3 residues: CASSVQRLVGDGTQYF. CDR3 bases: TGTGCCAGCAGCGTTCAGAGACTAGTTGGGGATGGTACGCAGTATTTT. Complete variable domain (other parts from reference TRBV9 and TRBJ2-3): DSGVTQTPKHLITATGQRVTLRCSPRSGDLSVYWYQQSLDQGLQFLIQYYNGEERAKGNILERFSAQQFPDLHSELNLSSLELGDSALYFCASSVQRLVGDGTQYFGPGTRLTVL.

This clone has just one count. This chain's CDR3 is CASSISGTGKEAFF. The CDR3 DNA reads TGTGCCAGCAGCATATCCGGGACAGGTAAAGAAGCTTTCTTT. The chain links TRBV7-8 to TRBJ1-1, with 8 positions matching TRBD1. Germline lookup yields CDR1 SGHVS and CDR2 FQNEAQ. The CDR3 consists of 14 residues. The J segment lost 8 bases and the V segment lost 5 bases, leaving 10 bases of the junction unmatched.

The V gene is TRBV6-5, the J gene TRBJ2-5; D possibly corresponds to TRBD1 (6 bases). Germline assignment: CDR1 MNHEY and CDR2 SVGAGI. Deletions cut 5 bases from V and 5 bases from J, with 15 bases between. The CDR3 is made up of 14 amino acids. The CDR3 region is CASSQQGPGETQYF. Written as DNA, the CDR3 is TGTGCCAGCAGTCAACAGGGCCCGGGGGAGACCCAGTACTTC.

Here the CDR3 DNA reads TGTGCCAGTAGTCCCGGGACAGGTAGTAATTCACCCCTCCACTTT. This codes for CASSPGTGSNSPLHF. The chain recombines TRBV19 with TRBJ1-6; 8 bases align to TRBD1. V was pared by 5 bases and J by 6 bases, with 6 bases of the junction left unmatched. The CDR3 covers 15 residues. Germline CDR1 reads LNHDA; CDR2 reads SQIVND (reference sequence).